This note documents a single TCR beta chain sequence. What it recognizes is unknown. Profiled with immunoSEQ multiplex PCR; TCRdb holds only in-frame clones, not every one. Of about 37,000 clones in the sample, 85% were seen once. These data belong to a study of OX40 agonist ivuxolimab in advanced cancers. Per the germline V gene, CDR1 is MGHRA and CDR2 is YSYEKL. The CDR3 consists of 15 residues. Trimming cost V 1 base and J 5 bases, with 12 bases left between them. General study points: Partial responders dosed at 0.1-3.0 mg/kg displayed clonal expansion ranking among the lowest.

The genes are TRBV4-1 and TRBJ1-5; D is possibly TRBD1 (6 bases). The receptor was derived from an adult with an advanced solid tumor such as melanoma, head and neck, liver or kidney cancer. This material consisted of CD4+ or CD8+ T cells sorted from blood, taken in a trial of the OX40 agonist ivuxolimab. The CDR3, as DNA: TGCGCCAGCAGCCAAGTTGTACAGGGACATCAGCCCCAGCATTTT. Translated, it gives CASSQVVQGHQPQHF.